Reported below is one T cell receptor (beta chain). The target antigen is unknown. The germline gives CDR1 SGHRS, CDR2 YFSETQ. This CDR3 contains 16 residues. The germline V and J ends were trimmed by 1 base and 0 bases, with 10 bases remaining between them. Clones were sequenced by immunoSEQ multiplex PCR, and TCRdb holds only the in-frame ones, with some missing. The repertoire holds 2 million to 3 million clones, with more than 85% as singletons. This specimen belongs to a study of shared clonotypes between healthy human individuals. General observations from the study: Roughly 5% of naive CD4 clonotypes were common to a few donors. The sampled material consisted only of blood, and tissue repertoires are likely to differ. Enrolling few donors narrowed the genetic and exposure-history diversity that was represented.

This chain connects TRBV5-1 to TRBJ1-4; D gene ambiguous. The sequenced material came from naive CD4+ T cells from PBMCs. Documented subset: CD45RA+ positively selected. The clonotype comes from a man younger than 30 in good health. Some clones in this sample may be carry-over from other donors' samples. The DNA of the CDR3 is TGCGCCAGCAGCTTGACAGTACCAGCAACTAATGAAAAACTGTTTTTT. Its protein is CASSLTVPATNEKLFF.